Below are 18 T cell receptor beta chains sequenced from a single sample in a study of PD-1 blockade in classical Hodgkin lymphoma. The protocol was immunoSEQ multiplex PCR, while the TCRdb copy is restricted to in-frame clones and leaves out a portion. The sample has about 6,400 clones; less than 80% are singletons. All patients experienced relapse after autologous stem cell transplantation, and brentuximab vedotin exposure was variable. Thawed PBMCs were the source of CD4+ T cells, purified by magnetic negative selection. This sample comprised CD4+ T cells from blood, obtained at baseline. All receptors derive from a human donor with classical Hodgkin lymphoma.

The rearrangement joins TRBV28 to TRBJ1-5; 8 bases map to TRBD1. CDR3 length equals 16 residues. J was trimmed by 2 bases and V by 6 bases; bases with no gene match: 9. The germline gives CDR1 MDHEN, CDR2 SYDVKM. The CDR3 is CASRMTGEGRNQPQHF. The DNA of the CDR3 is TGTGCCAGCAGGATGACAGGGGAAGGTCGCAATCAGCCCCAGCATTTT. The complete variable domain, with remaining parts taken from reference TRBV28 and TRBJ1-5, reads DVKVTQSSRYLVKRTGEKVFLECVQDMDHENMFWYRQDPGLGLRLIYFSYDVKMKEKGDIPEGYSVSREKKERFSLILESASTNQTSMYLCASRMTGEGRNQPQHFGDGTRLSIL.

The V gene is TRBV21-1, the J gene TRBJ2-2; TRBD2 reflects the table's D call only, with no check against the DNA. TRBV21-1 is a listed pseudogene. The CDR3 totals 14 residues. The CDR3 DNA sequence: TGTGCCAGCAGTCCTCTCCGGGTTCACGGGGAGCTGTTTTTT. Protein product: CASSPLRVHGELFF.

The gene calls are TRBV2 and TRBJ1-5; 9 nucleotides align to TRBD1. CDR3 size: 15 residues. Germline CDR1 reads SNHLY; CDR2 reads FYNNEI. V was clipped by 3 bases and J by 6 bases; unmatched bases: 6. The CDR3 bases are TGTGCCAGCAGTGAGGAGACAGGGGGAAGTCAGCCCCAGCATTTT. It encodes CASSEETGGSQPQHF.

The chain employs TRBV30 and TRBJ1-6; D remains ambiguous. Trimming shortened V by 0 bases and J by 10 bases, and 13 bases separated the two germline ends. The germline V gene encodes CDR1 GTSNPN and CDR2 SVGIG (reference sequence). This CDR3 comprises 14 residues. The DNA of the CDR3 is TGTGCCTGGAGTGTAGAACACTTGGGATCACCCCTCCACTTT. Residues: CAWSVEHLGSPLHF.

The genes are TRBV7-2 and TRBJ2-1, with 8 bases identical to TRBD2. V dropped 8 bases and J dropped 1; count of bases not matched to a gene: 4. The CDR3 loop spans 14 amino acids. Germline assignment: CDR1 SGHTA and CDR2 FQGNSA. CDR3 sequence (DNA): TGTGCCAGCTCCGCGGGGGGATCCTACAATGAGCAGTTCTTC. As protein: CASSAGGSYNEQFF. The full variable domain, completed using reference TRBV7-2 and TRBJ2-1, is GAGVSQSPSNKVTEKGKDVELRCDPISGHTALYWYRQSLGQGLEFLIYFQGNSAPDKSGLPSDRFSAERTGGSVSTLTIQRTQQEDSAVYLCASSAGGSYNEQFFGPGTRLTVL.

This CDR3 is CASMSQRGFYEQYF. CDR3 sequence (DNA): TGTGCCAGCATGTCCCAGCGGGGGTTTTACGAGCAGTACTTC. The chain carries TRBV28 and TRBJ2-7, with 8 bases aligning to TRBD2. The CDR3 contains 14 residues. Germline V gene data show CDR1 as MDHEN and CDR2 as SYDVKM. Trimming at V came to 7 bases and at J to 4 bases, leaving 9 bases not matched to a gene.

The chain joins TRBV18 to TRBJ1-4; no clear D gene. Germline-derived CDR1 and CDR2 are KGHSH and LQKENI. The length of the CDR3 is 15 residues. V was cut by 1 base and J by 5 bases, with 11 bases left in between. The CDR3 spells CASSPRLQPNEKLFF. The CDR3, as DNA: TGTGCCAGCTCACCACGGCTCCAGCCCAATGAAAAACTGTTTTTT.

The chain joins TRBV6-1 to TRBJ2-1; D is unresolved. Deletions cut 10 bases from V and 0 bases from J, with 16 bases between. The CDR3 is 15 amino acids. Germline lookup yields CDR1 MNHNS and CDR2 SASEGT. Here the CDR3 reads CATSYLPSSYNEQFF. CDR3 nucleotide sequence: TGTGCCACCTCCTATCTCCCGAGCTCCTACAATGAGCAGTTCTTC.

This chain uses TRBV27 with TRBJ2-4; D might be TRBD1 or TRBD2, each matching 6 bases. Germline V gene sequence: CDR1 MNHEY, CDR2 SMNVEV (reference sequence). The V end was cut by 3 bases, the J end by 5 bases, with 17 bases between. The CDR3 is 16 amino acids. DNA of the CDR3: TGTGCCAGCAGTTTGAGAAGGAGGGGGGATGAAAACATTCAGTACTTC. It yields the protein CASSLRRRGDENIQYF.

This chain connects TRBV28 to TRBJ1-3, with a weak D call TRBD1 (5 bases). The CDR3 runs 13 residues. V shed 8 bases and J shed 8 bases, with 16 bases lying between them. From germline, CDR1 is MDHEN and CDR2 SYDVKM. DNA of the CDR3: TGTGCCAGCCTACGGACAAATCTGCACACCATATATTTT. It translates to CASLRTNLHTIYF.

The chain couples TRBV30 to TRBJ1-3; 10 bases align to TRBD1. The CDR3 runs 17 residues. V trimming: 0 bases; J trimming: 4 bases; junction bases outside the gene matches: 9. CDR1 GTSNPN and CDR2 SVGIG come from the germline V gene (reference sequence). CDR3 sequence: CAWSVAGQGKRGNTIYF. In nucleotides, the CDR3 is TGTGCCTGGAGTGTAGCGGGACAGGGGAAACGGGGAAACACCATATATTTT.

This clone was observed a few times. V usage is TRBV28 and J usage is TRBJ1-5; possibly TRBD1 for D (6 bases). The germline V gene encodes CDR1 MDHEN and CDR2 SYDVKM. This CDR3 spans 14 amino acids. Trimming cost V 7 bases and J 2 bases, with 12 bases left between them. CDR3 region: CASTAGGGNQPQHF. In DNA, the CDR3 is TGTGCCAGCACTGCGGGGGGCGGCAATCAGCCCCAGCATTTT.

The chain employs TRBV28 and TRBJ1-2; unclear D gene. Germline V CDR1 and CDR2: MDHEN, SYDVKM. The CDR3 has 14 residues. V lost 7 bases and J 1 base, leaving 13 bases between the germline ends. CDR3 protein: CASTILGSNYGYTF. Written as DNA, the CDR3 is TGTGCCAGCACTATCCTCGGGAGTAACTATGGCTACACCTTC.

This chain connects TRBV5-6 to TRBJ1-4; D uncertain. The CDR3 covers 16 residues. Trimming stripped 3 bases from V and 6 bases from J, with 18 bases between. Germline V lookup: CDR1 SGHDT, CDR2 YYEEEE. The CDR3 DNA reads as TGTGCCAGCAGCTCGATACCGGGAGCAGGACATGAAAAACTGTTTTTT. Encoded protein: CASSSIPGAGHEKLFF. The full variable domain, completed using reference TRBV5-6 and TRBJ1-4, is DAGVTQSPTHLIKTRGQQVTLRCSPKSGHDTVSWYQQALGQGPQFIFQYYEEEERQRGNFPDRFSGHQFPNYSSELNVNALLLGDSALYLCASSSIPGAGHEKLFFGSGTQLSVL.

The chain has TRBV28 and TRBJ2-1; D unclear. V was pared by 8 bases and J by 5 bases, with 25 bases between. Germline values: CDR1 MDHEN, CDR2 SYDVKM. The CDR3 length is 17 residues. CDR3 region: CASSPSPHLPYHNEQFF. CDR3 DNA: TGTGCCAGCTCCCCCTCCCCCCATCTTCCGTATCACAATGAGCAGTTCTTC.

J is TRBJ2-7 and V is TRBV28, with D perhaps assigned TRBD1 or TRBD2 (5 bases each). The CDR3 is made up of 13 amino acids. Germline V gene sequence: CDR1 MDHEN, CDR2 SYDVKM. The ends were cut back, 6 bases at V and 6 bases at J, with 15 bases in the middle. CDR3 residues: CASSSGPLREQYF. As DNA, the CDR3 is TGTGCCAGCAGCTCGGGACCTCTTCGCGAGCAGTACTTC.

This chain uses TRBV12-2 with TRBJ2-3; the table's D gene call, TRBD2, was not cross checked with the DNA. TRBV12-2 is a pseudogene. The CDR3 length is 15 residues. CDR3 nucleotide sequence: TGTGCAAGTCGCTTAGCGACTTGTACACCAGATACGCAGTATTTT. It is translated as CASRLATCTPDTQYF.

The rearrangement uses TRBV6-1 and TRBJ2-5; 7 bases match TRBD2. The length of the CDR3 is 14 residues. Unmatched junction bases numbered 11, after V lost 11 bases and J lost 2 bases. The germline V gene has CDR1 MNHNS and CDR2 SASEGT. The CDR3 reads CAGGGLGPQETQYF. The CDR3 bases are TGTGCCGGGGGAGGGCTCGGACCACAAGAGACCCAGTACTTC.